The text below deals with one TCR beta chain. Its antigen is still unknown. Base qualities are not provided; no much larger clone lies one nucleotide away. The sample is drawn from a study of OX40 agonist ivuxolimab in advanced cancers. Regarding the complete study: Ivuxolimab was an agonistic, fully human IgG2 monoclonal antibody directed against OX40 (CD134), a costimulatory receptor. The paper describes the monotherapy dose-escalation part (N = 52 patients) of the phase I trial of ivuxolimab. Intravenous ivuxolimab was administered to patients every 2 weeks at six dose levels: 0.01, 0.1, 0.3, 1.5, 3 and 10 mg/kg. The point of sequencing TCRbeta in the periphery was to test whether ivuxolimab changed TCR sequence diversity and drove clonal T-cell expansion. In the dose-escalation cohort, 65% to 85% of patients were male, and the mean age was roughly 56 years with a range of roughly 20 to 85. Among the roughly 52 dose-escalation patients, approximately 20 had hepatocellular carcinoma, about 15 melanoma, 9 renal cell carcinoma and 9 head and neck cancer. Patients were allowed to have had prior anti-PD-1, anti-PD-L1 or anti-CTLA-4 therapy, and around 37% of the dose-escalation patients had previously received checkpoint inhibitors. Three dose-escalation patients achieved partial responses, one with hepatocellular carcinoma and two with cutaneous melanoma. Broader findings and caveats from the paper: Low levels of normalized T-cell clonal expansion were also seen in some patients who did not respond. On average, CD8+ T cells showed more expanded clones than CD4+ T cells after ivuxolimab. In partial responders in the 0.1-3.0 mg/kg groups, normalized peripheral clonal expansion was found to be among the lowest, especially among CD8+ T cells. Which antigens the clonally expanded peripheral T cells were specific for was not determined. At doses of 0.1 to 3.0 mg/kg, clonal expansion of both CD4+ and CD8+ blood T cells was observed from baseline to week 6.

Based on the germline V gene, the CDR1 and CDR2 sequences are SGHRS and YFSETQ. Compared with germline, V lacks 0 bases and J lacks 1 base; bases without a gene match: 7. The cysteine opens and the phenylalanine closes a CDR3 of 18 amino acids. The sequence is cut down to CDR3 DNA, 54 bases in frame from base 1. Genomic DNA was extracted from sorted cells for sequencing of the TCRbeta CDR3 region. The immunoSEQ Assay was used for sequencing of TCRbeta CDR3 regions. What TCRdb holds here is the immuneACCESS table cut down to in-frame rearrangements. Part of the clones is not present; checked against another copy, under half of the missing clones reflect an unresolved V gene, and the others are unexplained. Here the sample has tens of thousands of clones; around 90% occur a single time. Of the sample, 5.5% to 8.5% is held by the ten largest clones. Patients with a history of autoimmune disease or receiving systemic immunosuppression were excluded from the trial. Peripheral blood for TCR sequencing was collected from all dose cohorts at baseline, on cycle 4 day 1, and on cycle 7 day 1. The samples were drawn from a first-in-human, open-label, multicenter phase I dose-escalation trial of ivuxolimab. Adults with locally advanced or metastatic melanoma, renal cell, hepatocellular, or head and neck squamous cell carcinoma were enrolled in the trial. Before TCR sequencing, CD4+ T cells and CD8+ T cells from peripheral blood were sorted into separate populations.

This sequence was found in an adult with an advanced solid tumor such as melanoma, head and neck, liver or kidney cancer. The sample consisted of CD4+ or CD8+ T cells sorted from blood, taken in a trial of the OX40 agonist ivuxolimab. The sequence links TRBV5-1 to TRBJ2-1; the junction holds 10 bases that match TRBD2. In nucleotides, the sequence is TGCGCCAGCAGCTTGGGTAGCGGGGGGCACTTTTCCTACAATGAGCAGTTCTTC. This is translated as CASSLGSGGHFSYNEQFF.